This TCR beta chain was retrieved from a study of blood T cells in healthy people across ages. Donors ranged from about 6 to 90 years old and were healthy Caucasians in Russia. Per sample, at least 5 micrograms of total RNA were extracted. This CDR3 has 13 amino acids. Germline CDR1 KGHSH, CDR2 LQKENI. The J segment lost 2 bases and the V segment lost 6 bases, leaving 4 bases of the junction unmatched. The authors ran a second PCR of about 7 to 12 cycles using a sample-barcoded 5' primer and a J-beta primer mix. The authors tagged each cDNA molecule using a template-switch adaptor with 12 random nucleotides. TCRdb independently ran MiXCR on the 5' RACE reads; one entry per CDR3 protein. Of under 1,000,000 distinct CDR3 sequences listed, around 50% were seen once; the top ten hold roughly 20%.

Material: blood. The chain couples TRBV18 to TRBJ2-7, with TRBD1 matching 7 bases. The TCR sequence derives from a man of 80 years or more in good health. The CDR3 reads CASSATGPYEQYF. For the CDR3, the DNA is TGTGCCAGCTCGGCGACAGGGCCCTACGAGCAGTACTTC. The entire variable domain, with the rest obtained from reference TRBV18 and TRBJ2-7, is as follows: NAGVMQNPRHLVRRRGQEARLRCSPMKGHSHVYWYRQLPEEGLKFMVYLQKENIIDESGMPKERFSAEFPKEGPSILRIQQVVRGDSAAYFCASSATGPYEQYFGPGTRLTVT.